This TCR beta chain originates from a study of T cell responses to AZD1222 COVID-19 vaccine. To note about this clone: Its matching antigen is unknown.

General study points: Dominant at 160-218 and 743-854, vaccine-associated CD4 TCRs also spanned spike. Repertoires in all cases were sampled only once the peak T cell response had passed.

Sequencing was performed with immunoSEQ multiplex PCR; in TCRdb, only in-frame clones are kept and a portion is missing. The data contain over 120,000 clones, approximately 90% of them singletons. The CDR3 spans 13 residues. The V gene lost 0 bases and the J gene lost 6 bases, with 9 bases spanning the gap. Germline V gene data show CDR1 as SGHRS and CDR2 as YFSETQ. This receptor was identified in an adult in good health. The sample in question was peripheral blood, obtained on day 0 of AZD1222 vaccination. V gene TRBV5-1 combines with J gene TRBJ1-1; D gene ambiguous. The CDR3 DNA reads TGCGCCAGCAGCTTGGTCGGGTCTCCTGAAGCTTTCTTT. This encodes CASSLVGSPEAFF.